The rows below give T cell receptor beta chains drawn from one sample of a study of vaccination and CD4 T cells after COVID-19. TCRdb reprocessed the PCR reads with MiXCR, giving one entry per CDR3 protein. The table lists about 13,000 distinct CDR3 sequences, 43% of them singletons. No cognate antigen is known for these TCRs. Material for sequencing was cultured CD4+ T cells from blood. The source of these receptors is a human donor with COVID-19. The CDR3 runs from the conserved cysteine through the conserved F or W. Each record gives: clone size, D gene, V gene, J gene, CDR3 DNA, CDR3 protein. The D gene is left open where the match is weak. Clone sizes are given selectively: once, few, many, or a class where the clone is expanded.

.	TRBD2	TRBV10-3	TRBJ2-3	TGTGCCATCAGTGAGTCGACTAGCGGGCTGAGCACAGATACGCAGTATTTT	CAISESTSGLSTDTQYF
few	TRBD1	TRBV18	TRBJ1-5	TGTGCCAGCTCACCCGGGACAGCCAATCAGCCCCAGCATTTT	CASSPGTANQPQHF
.	TRBD2	TRBV7-9	TRBJ2-1	TGTGCCAGCAGCTTAGCGCTGGGACTAGCGCCAAATGAGCAGTTCTTC	CASSLALGLAPNEQFF
.	TRBD2	TRBV7-7	TRBJ2-5	TGTGCTAGCAGCCTCACCGGGGGGACTAGTGCAGAGACCCAGTACTTC	CASSLTGGTSAETQYF
.	.	TRBV5-8	TRBJ1-5	TGTGCCAGCAGCTTGTACGAAACCCAGCATTTT	CASSLYETQHF
.	.	TRBV20-1	TRBJ2-5	TGCAGTGCTAGAAGTCGAATGGGCCAAGAGACCCAGTACTTC	CSARSRMGQETQYF
few	TRBD2	TRBV19	TRBJ2-5	TGTGCCAGTGGTAGGCTAGCGGGGGCGAGCGGCGAGACCCAGTACTTC	CASGRLAGASGETQYF
.	.	TRBV27	TRBJ2-7	TGTGCCAGCAGTTTATACCCCATTTCGACAGCCATCACCTCCTACGAGCAGCACTTC	CASSLYPISTAITSYEQHF
.	.	TRBV25-1	TRBJ1-6	TGTGCCAGCAGTGATTCCCTCGCGGGAAACTATTCACCCCTCCACTTT	CASSDSLAGNYSPLHF
.	.	TRBV19	TRBJ1-4	TGTGCCAGTAGTATGGGTCGGATTAATGAAAAACTGTTTTTT	CASSMGRINEKLFF
.	TRBD1	TRBV18	TRBJ1-1	TGTGCCAGCTCACCTATACTCGGACAGGGTGAAGCTTTCTTT	CASSPILGQGEAFF
.	.	TRBV28	TRBJ1-5	TGTGCCAGCAGTTTAATGGGTTCTGGGAGTCAGCCCCAGCATTTT	CASSLMGSGSQPQHF
few	.	TRBV20-1	TRBJ2-3	TGCAGTGCTAGGTGGGGGGATGATACGCAGTATTTT	CSARWGDDTQYF
.	.	TRBV7-9	TRBJ2-3	TGTGCCAGCAGCTTAGAGCCCTCTTATACGCAGTATTTT	CASSLEPSYTQYF
once	.	TRBV7-9	TRBJ1-1	TGTGCCAGCAGCTTTTGGCGCCAGACTGAAGCTTTCTTT	CASSFWRQTEAFF
.	.	TRBV23-1	TRBJ2-5	TGCGCCAGCAAAGGGGAGACCCAGTACTTC	CASKGETQYF
.	.	TRBV7-2	TRBJ2-7	TGTGCCAGCAGCCAGCAAGGGCACCTCTCCTACGAGCAGTACTTC	CASSQQGHLSYEQYF
.	.	TRBV19	TRBJ2-4	TGTGCCAGTAGAAGCATGGGGCCGGGGTCAGGCAAAAATAGCATTCAGTACTTC	CASRSMGPGSGKNSIQYF
few	.	TRBV6-2/TRBV6-3	TRBJ1-3	TGTGCCAGCAGGCCCGGCGTCAGCTCTGGAAACACCATATATTTT	CASRPGVSSGNTIYF
few	.	TRBV19	TRBJ1-1	TGTGCCAGTAGTGTTACAGGAGGTGAAGCTTTCTTT	CASSVTGGEAFF
few	.	TRBV28	TRBJ2-2	TGTGCCAGCAGTCGGGTAACCGTCGCCGGGGAGCTGTTTTTT	CASSRVTVAGELFF
.	TRBD1	TRBV25-1	TRBJ2-3	TGTGCCAGCAGGAAACCTAAGGGGAGACAGGGGGCCCCGGAAGATACGCAGTATTTT	CASRKPKGRQGAPEDTQYF
few	TRBD1	TRBV20-1	TRBJ1-2	TGCAGTGCCGGATCCGGGACAGGGGGAGATGGCTACACCTTC	CSAGSGTGGDGYTF
.	.	TRBV25-1	TRBJ2-2	TGTGCCAGCAGTGATCCAGGAAATGCGAACACCGGGGAGCTGTTTTTT	CASSDPGNANTGELFF
few	.	TRBV20-1	TRBJ1-2	TGCAGTGCTAGAGACCAGGGGAGGGGCCTTAACTATGGCTACACCTTC	CSARDQGRGLNYGYTF
once	TRBD2	TRBV5-4	TRBJ2-1	TGTGCCAGCAGCCCGACTAGCGGTTCCTACAATGAGCAGTTCTTC	CASSPTSGSYNEQFF
.	.	TRBV6-1	TRBJ1-6	TGTGCCAGCAGAGGGGTCAGCTCCTATAATTCACCCCTCCACTTT	CASRGVSSYNSPLHF
.	.	TRBV27	TRBJ1-2	TGTACCAGCAGTTTATTTGCACGTCAAAGGCTCAACTATGGCTACACCTTC	CTSSLFARQRLNYGYTF
.	TRBD2	TRBV11-2	TRBJ2-5	TGTGCCAGCAGCTTCCAGGGAGGGGCCCAAGAGACCCAGTACTTC	CASSFQGGAQETQYF
.	.	TRBV15	TRBJ2-5	TGTGCCACCAGCAGAGATCAGAGGGAGACCCAGTACTTC	CATSRDQRETQYF
few	.	TRBV7-2	TRBJ1-3	TGTGCCAGCAGCTTACAGGGTAGTAGGTATTTT	CASSLQGSRYF
.	TRBD2	TRBV7-2	TRBJ2-2	TGTGCCAGCAGCTTAGAACAGCGGGGGGGGAGAAGGGCCGGGGAGCTGTTTTTT	CASSLEQRGGRRAGELFF
.	.	TRBV6-1	TRBJ1-5	TGTGTCAGCATCACAACACCACTAAGCAATCAGCCCCAGCATTTT	CVSITTPLSNQPQHF
.	TRBD2	TRBV5-1	TRBJ2-5	TGCGCCAGCAGCTTGGATAGCGGGGGGGTCCAAGAGACCCAGTACTTC	CASSLDSGGVQETQYF
.	.	TRBV19	TRBJ1-1	TGTGCCAGTAGTATTCTTGTAAGTAGGAACACTGAAGCTTTCTTT	CASSILVSRNTEAFF
.	.	TRBV20-1	TRBJ2-2	TGCAGCGTACCGGAGTCGCTATCGAACACCGGGGAGCTGTTTTTT	CSVPESLSNTGELFF
few	.	TRBV7-8	TRBJ2-6	TGTGCCAGCAGCTTCCCTGGGGCCAACGTCCTGACTTTC	CASSFPGANVLTF
.	.	TRBV7-2	TRBJ1-5	TGTGCCAGCAGCTACGGACAAAGCAATCAGCCCCAGCATTTT	CASSYGQSNQPQHF
.	.	TRBV7-2	TRBJ1-2	TGTGCCAGCAGCCCTCGACAGACGTATGGGGGCTACACCTTC	CASSPRQTYGGYTF